This T cell receptor beta chain was recorded in a study of CD8 T cells in ankylosing spondylitis. Study-level results: Disease-associated clones were reportedly significantly overrepresented in matched ankylosing spondylitis synovial fluid. Ankylosing spondylitis blood seemed to carry a telltale TCR beta motif made of several highly homologous variants. Disease-linked clones bore a CD8+ phenotype, appearing relatively rarely in peripheral blood.

This CDR3 has 15 residues. Trimming cost V 5 bases and J 0 bases, with 13 bases left between them. CDR1 DFQATT and CDR2 SNEGSKA come from the germline V gene (reference sequence). Quantitative 5'-RACE with molecular barcodes produced the TCR beta libraries. TCRdb re-analysed the 5' RACE reads in MiXCR, keeping a single row per CDR3 protein. The table lists 350,000 to 450,000 distinct CDR3 sequences, around 26% of them singletons, with 0.89% in the top ten. As to this clonotype: No antigen is known for it.

Specimen: blood, either unsorted or a sorted T cell fraction (not recorded which). The chain couples TRBV20-1 to TRBJ1-4; weak D call: TRBD1 (6 bases). The TCR sequence derives from a male donor with ankylosing spondylitis. The chain's CDR3 is CSASGEGATNEKLFF. In DNA, the CDR3 is TGCAGTGCTTCAGGGGAGGGGGCAACTAATGAAAAACTGTTTTTT.